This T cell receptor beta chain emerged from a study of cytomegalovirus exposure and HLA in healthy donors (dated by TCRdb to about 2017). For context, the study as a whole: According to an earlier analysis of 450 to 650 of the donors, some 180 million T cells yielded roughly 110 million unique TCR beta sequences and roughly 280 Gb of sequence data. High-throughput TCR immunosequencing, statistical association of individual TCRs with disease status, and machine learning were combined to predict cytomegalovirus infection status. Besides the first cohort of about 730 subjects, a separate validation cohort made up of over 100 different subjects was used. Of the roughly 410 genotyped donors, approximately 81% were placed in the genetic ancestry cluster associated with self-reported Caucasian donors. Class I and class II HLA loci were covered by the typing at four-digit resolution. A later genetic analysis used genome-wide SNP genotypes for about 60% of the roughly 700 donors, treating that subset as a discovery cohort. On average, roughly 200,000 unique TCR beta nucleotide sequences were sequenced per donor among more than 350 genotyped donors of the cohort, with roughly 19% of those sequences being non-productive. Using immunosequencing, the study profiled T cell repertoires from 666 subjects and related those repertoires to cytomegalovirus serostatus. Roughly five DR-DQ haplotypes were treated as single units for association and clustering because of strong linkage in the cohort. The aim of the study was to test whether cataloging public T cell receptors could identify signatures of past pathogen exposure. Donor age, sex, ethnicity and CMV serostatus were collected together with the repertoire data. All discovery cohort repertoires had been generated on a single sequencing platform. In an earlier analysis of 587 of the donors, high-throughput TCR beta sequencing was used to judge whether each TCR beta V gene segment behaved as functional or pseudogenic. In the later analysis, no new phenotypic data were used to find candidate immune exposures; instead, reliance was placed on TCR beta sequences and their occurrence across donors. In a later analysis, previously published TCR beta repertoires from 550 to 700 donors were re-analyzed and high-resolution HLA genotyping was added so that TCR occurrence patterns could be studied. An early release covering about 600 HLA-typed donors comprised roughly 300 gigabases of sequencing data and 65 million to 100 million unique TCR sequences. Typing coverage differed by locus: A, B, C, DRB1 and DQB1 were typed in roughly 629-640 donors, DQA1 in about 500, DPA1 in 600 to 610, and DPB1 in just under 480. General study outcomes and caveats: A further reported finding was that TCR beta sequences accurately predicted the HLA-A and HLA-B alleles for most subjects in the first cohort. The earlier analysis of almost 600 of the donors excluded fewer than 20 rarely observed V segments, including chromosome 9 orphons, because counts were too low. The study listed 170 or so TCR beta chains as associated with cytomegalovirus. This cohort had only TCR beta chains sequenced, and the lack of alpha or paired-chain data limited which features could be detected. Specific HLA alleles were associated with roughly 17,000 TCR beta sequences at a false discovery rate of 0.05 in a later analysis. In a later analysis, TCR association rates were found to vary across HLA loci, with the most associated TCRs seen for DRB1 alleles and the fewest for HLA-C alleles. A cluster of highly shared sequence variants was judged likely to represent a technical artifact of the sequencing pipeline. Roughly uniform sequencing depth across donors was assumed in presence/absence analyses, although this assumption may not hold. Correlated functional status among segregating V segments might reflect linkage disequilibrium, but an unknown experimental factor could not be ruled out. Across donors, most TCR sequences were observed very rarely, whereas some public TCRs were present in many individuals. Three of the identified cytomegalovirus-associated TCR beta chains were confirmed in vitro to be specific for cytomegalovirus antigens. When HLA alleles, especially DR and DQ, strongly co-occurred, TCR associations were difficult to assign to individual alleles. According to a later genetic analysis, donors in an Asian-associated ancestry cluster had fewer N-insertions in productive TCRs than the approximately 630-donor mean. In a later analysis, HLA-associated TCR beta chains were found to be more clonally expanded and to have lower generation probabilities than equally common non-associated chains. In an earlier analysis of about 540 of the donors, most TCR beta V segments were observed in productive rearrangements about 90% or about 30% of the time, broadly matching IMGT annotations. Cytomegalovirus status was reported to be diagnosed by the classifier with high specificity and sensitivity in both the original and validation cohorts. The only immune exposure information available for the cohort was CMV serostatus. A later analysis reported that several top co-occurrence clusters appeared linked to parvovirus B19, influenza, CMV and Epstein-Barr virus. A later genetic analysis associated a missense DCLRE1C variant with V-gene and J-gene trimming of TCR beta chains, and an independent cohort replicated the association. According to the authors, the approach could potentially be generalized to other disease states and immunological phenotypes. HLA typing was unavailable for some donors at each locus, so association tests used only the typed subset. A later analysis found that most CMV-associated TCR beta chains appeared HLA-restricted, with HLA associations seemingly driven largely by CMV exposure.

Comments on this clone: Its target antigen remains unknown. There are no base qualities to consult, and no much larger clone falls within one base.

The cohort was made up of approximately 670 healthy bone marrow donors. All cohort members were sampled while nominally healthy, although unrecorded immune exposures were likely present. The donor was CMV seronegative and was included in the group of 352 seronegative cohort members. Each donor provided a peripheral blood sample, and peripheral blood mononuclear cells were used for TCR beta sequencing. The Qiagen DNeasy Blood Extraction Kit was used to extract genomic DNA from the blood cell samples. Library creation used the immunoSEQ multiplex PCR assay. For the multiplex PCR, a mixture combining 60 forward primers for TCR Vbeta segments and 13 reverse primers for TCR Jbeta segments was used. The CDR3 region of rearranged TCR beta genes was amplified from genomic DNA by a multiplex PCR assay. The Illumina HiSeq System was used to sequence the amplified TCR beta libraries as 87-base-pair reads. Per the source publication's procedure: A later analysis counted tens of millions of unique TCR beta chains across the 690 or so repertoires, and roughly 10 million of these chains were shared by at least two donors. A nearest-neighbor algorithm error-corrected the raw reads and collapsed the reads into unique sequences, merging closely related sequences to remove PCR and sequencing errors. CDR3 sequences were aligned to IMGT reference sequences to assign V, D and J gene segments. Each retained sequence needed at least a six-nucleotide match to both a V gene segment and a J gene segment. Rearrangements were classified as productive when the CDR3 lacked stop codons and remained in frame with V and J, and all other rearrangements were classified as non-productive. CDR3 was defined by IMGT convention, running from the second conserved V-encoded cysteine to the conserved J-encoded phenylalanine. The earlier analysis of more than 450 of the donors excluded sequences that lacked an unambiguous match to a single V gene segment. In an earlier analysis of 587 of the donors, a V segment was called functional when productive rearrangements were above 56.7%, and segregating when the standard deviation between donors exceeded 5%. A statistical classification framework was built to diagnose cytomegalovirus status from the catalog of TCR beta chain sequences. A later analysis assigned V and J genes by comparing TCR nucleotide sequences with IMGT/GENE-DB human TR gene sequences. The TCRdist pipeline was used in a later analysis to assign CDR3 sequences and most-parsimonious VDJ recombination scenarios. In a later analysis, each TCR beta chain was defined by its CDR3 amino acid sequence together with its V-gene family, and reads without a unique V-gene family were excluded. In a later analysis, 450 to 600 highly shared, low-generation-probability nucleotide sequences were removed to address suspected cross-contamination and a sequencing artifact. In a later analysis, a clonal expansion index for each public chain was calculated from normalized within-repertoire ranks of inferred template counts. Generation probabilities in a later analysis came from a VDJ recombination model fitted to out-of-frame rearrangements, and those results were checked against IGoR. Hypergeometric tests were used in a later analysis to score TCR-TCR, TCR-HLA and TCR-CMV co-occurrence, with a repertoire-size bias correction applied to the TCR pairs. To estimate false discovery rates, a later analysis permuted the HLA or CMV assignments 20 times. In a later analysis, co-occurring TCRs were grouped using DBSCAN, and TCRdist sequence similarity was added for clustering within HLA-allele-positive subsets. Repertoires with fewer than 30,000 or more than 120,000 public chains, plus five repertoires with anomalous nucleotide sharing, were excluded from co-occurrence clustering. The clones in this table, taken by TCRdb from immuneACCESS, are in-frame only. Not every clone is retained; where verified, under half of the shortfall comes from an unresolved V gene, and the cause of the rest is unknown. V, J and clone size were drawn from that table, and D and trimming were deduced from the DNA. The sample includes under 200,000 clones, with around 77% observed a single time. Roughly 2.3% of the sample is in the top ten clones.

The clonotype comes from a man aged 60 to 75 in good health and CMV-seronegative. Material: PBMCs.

The DNA sequence is as follows: TGTGCCAGCAGCCCGGGACAGTTCTATGGCTACACCTTC. Its product reads: CASSPGQFYGYTF. Here the chain combines TRBV6-5 and TRBJ1-2; TRBD1 fits 7 bases in the junction. As encoded in the germline V gene, CDR1 is MNHEY while CDR2 is SVGAGI. The CDR3 numbers 13 residues from cysteine through phenylalanine. Only the CDR3 region is kept as DNA, spanning 39 bases read in frame from base 1. From V the trimming removes 6 bases and from J it removes 4 bases, while the gene matches leave 5 bases of the junction unaccounted for.